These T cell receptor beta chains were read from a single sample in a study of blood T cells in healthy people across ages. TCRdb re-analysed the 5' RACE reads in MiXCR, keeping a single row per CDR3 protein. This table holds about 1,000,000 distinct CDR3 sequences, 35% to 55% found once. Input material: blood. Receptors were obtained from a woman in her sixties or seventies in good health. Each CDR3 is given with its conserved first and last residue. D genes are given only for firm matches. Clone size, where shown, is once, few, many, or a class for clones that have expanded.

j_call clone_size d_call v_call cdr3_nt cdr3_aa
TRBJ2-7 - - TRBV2 TGTGCCAGCCTTCCCACGGGGGACCGCTACTACGAGCAGTACTTC CASLPTGDRYYEQYF
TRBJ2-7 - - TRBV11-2 TGTGCCAGCAGCTCAGGAGGGTCGGGGACCTACGAGCAGTACTTC CASSSGGSGTYEQYF
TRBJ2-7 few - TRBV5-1 TGCGCCAGCAGCTTGTCGATCCCCTACGAGCAGTACTTC CASSLSIPYEQYF
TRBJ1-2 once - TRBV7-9 TGTGCCAGCAGCTTAGCGGCAGGGACTAACTATGGCTACACCTTC CASSLAAGTNYGYTF
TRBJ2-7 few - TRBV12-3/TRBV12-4 TGTGCCAGCAGTTGGCGGGCCTCTGAGCAGTACTTC CASSWRASEQYF
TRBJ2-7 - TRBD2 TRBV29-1 TGCAGCGCAAAAAGTACTAGCGGGAGTTACGAGCAGTACTTC CSAKSTSGSYEQYF
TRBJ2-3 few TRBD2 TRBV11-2 TGTGCCAGCAGCCCGGTGGGCGGGAGGGCAGCAGATACGCAGTATTTT CASSPVGGRAADTQYF
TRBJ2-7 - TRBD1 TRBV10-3 TGTGCCATCAGTGTAGAGACAGGGGGCTACGAGCAGTACTTC CAISVETGGYEQYF
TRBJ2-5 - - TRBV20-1 TGCAGTGCTAGAAATCAAGCGGTTTCCTACAATGAGCAGTACTTC CSARNQAVSYNEQYF
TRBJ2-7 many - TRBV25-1 TGTGCCAGCAGTGTCGGGAGAACCGGGTACGAGCAGTACTTC CASSVGRTGYEQYF
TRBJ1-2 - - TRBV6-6 TGTGCCAGCAGTCCCCAGGGTCTTGGCTACACCTTC CASSPQGLGYTF
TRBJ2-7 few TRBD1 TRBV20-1 TGCAGTGCTCTCGACCAGGGGGCCGCCTACGAGCAGTACTTC CSALDQGAAYEQYF
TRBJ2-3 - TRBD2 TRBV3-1 TGTGCCAGCAGCCACTACCCACCAACAGCGGGAGGGCCAGATACGCAGTATTTT CASSHYPPTAGGPDTQYF
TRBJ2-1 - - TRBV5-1 TGCGCCAGCAGCCCCACTGGATCGGAGAACTCCTACAATGAGCAGTTCTTC CASSPTGSENSYNEQFF
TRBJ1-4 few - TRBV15 TGTGCCACCAGCAGAGGGACAGAAAAACTGTTTTTT CATSRGTEKLFF
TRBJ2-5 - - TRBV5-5 TGTGCCAGCAGCTTGGTAGGGCGGAGTCAAGAGACCCAGTACTTC CASSLVGRSQETQYF
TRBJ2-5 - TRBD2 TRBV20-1 TGCAGTGCTAGAGATGTCGTTTGGGGACTAGCGGGGGACAATGAGCAGTACTTC CSARDVVWGLAGDNEQYF
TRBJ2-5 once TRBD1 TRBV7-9 TGTGCCAGCGCTCGGGACAGAAGTCAAGAGACCCAGTACTTC CASARDRSQETQYF
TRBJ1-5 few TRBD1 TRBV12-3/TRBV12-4 TGTGCCAGCAGTTTAGAACAGGGGCCGGTTTGGGCCCAGCATTTT CASSLEQGPVWAQHF
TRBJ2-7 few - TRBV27 TGTGCCAGCAGTTTTTCTAGGACTAAAGCCTACGAGCAGTACTTC CASSFSRTKAYEQYF
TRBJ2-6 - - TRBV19 TGTGCCAGTAGAAATAGGGACGGTCTCAACGTCCTGACTTTC CASRNRDGLNVLTF
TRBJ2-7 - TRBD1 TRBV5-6 TGTGCCAGCAGCCTAGGACAGGGGGCCACCCGCTACGAGCAGTACTTC CASSLGQGATRYEQYF
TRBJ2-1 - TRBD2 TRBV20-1 TGCAGTGCTAGAGATTCCCCGGGACTAGTGGCTGAGCAGTTCTTC CSARDSPGLVAEQFF
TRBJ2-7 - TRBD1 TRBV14 TGTGCCAGCAGCCAAGTACGGACAGGGGTCTACGAGCAGTACTTC CASSQVRTGVYEQYF
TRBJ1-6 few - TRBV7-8 TGTGCCAGCAGCTTAGCGCCTCAGGGGAGCACACCCCTCCACTTT CASSLAPQGSTPLHF
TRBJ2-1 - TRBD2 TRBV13 TGTGCCAGCAGCTTGGGCGGGAGCGGAGTTGAGCAGTTCTTC CASSLGGSGVEQFF